This T cell receptor beta chain was observed in a study of OX40 agonist ivuxolimab in advanced cancers. Study conclusions and caveats: Low clonal expansion, among the lowest seen, marked partial responders at 0.1-3.0 mg/kg.

For this clone: The antigen is undetermined.

Measured with immunoSEQ multiplex PCR; TCRdb has only the in-frame clones, and not every one. Of some 100,000 clones listed, just over 90% were seen once; the top ten hold 0.25% to 0.35%. The material sequenced was CD4+ or CD8+ T cells sorted from blood, taken in a trial of the OX40 agonist ivuxolimab. The sequence came from an adult with an advanced solid tumor such as melanoma, head and neck, liver or kidney cancer.

The CDR3 spells CASSQQGTGELFF. DNA of the CDR3: TGTGCCAGCAGCCAACAGGGAACCGGGGAGCTGTTTTTT. This sequence joins TRBV6-4 and TRBJ2-2; D perhaps matches TRBD1 (6 bases). Per germline, CDR1 MRHNA and CDR2 SNTAGT. This CDR3 has 13 amino acids. V was trimmed by 6 bases and J by 5 bases, leaving 10 bases between them.